This is a list of T cell receptor beta chains from one sample in a study of blood T cell repertoires in COVID-19. Clones were read by immunoSEQ multiplex PCR, and TCRdb kept only the in-frame ones, dropping some. The sample gives about 210,000 clones, roughly 90% of which show up once; 6.5% to 9% is in the top ten. Sample: PBMCs or T cells enriched from blood (not recorded which). The receptors derive from a woman between 18 and 30 years old who had recovered from COVID-19. Both conserved end residues are part of each CDR3. The D gene is left open where the match is weak. Size values are once, few and many counts, or a class for expanded clones, and some rows have none.

cdr3_nt,cdr3_aa,clone_size,v_call,d_call,j_call
TGTGCCAGCAGTGATGAGGGAAAGCCCCAGCATTTT,CASSDEGKPQHF,few,TRBV2,.,TRBJ1-5
TGTGCCACCAGTGATTCAGGGGGCGGTGGTGAAAAACTGTTTTTT,CATSDSGGGGEKLFF,.,TRBV24-1,TRBD1,TRBJ1-4
TGTGCCAGTAGTATTAGCCGGGCCAGGGAAACCTTC,CASSISRARETF,.,TRBV19,.,TRBJ1-2
TGCAGCGTAACTGACGAACCGGGGGTTCAAGAGACCCAGTACTTC,CSVTDEPGVQETQYF,.,TRBV29-1,.,TRBJ2-5
TGTGCCAGCAGTTCGGGGACAGGGGAGCAGTACTTC,CASSSGTGEQYF,few,TRBV12-3/TRBV12-4,TRBD1,TRBJ2-7
TGTGCCAGCAGCTTAGCAGGGCAGGGGGCTAACTATGGCTACACCTTC,CASSLAGQGANYGYTF,.,TRBV7-9,TRBD1,TRBJ1-2
TGTGCCACCCTCCGGGAGAGCTCCTACAATGAGCAGTTCTTC,CATLRESSYNEQFF,.,TRBV2,.,TRBJ2-1
TGTGCCAGCAGCCATACCCATGCTGGGGGCCCTACCTACAATGAGCAGTTCTTC,CASSHTHAGGPTYNEQFF,.,TRBV7-3,.,TRBJ2-1
TGTGCCAGCAGTCGAAACGACCAACAGGGGTCTGAGGGCACTGAAGCTTTCTTT,CASSRNDQQGSEGTEAFF,.,TRBV6-6,TRBD1,TRBJ1-1
TGTGCCAGCATGCGGGGCTCCTATAATTCACCCCTCCACTTT,CASMRGSYNSPLHF,.,TRBV6-5,.,TRBJ1-6
TGTGCCAGCAGTGAACTTAGACCGGGACATGGGTACCAAGAGACCCAGTACTTC,CASSELRPGHGYQETQYF,.,TRBV2,.,TRBJ2-5
TGTGCCAGTTTAGTTGACAATGAGCAGTTCTTC,CASLVDNEQFF,.,TRBV12-3/TRBV12-4,.,TRBJ2-1
TGTGCCAGCAGTGAGAGCGGGGGGGCTGTTGAGCAGTTCTTC,CASSESGGAVEQFF,.,TRBV6-4,TRBD2,TRBJ2-1
TGTGCCAGCAGTTTTGGGCACCGACAGACTGGCTATGGCTACACCTTC,CASSFGHRQTGYGYTF,.,TRBV28,.,TRBJ1-2
TGTGCCAGCAGCTTAAGTGGGGGGGAGACCCAGTACTTC,CASSLSGGETQYF,.,TRBV7-3,.,TRBJ2-5
TGTGCCAGTAGTATGGCCGGGACAGCCACCCACGAGCAGTACTTC,CASSMAGTATHEQYF,.,TRBV19,TRBD1,TRBJ2-7
TGTGCCAGCAGTGAAGCGGACAGGATCTATGGCTACACCTTC,CASSEADRIYGYTF,.,TRBV6-1,TRBD1,TRBJ1-2
TGTGCCAGTAGTATCGGTCAGGGGGGGACCCAGTACTTC,CASSIGQGGTQYF,.,TRBV19,.,TRBJ2-5
TGTGCCAGCAGCTTAGGGACAGGGGGGACTACCGGGGAGCTGTTTTTT,CASSLGTGGTTGELFF,.,TRBV7-7,TRBD1,TRBJ2-2
TGTGCCAGCAGCTCCCTGGTAGGGGGCGGGGAGCTGTTTTTT,CASSSLVGGGELFF,.,TRBV7-9,.,TRBJ2-2
TGTGCCAGCAGCTTAGGAAGAGGCAGGGTCTACGAGCAGTACTTC,CASSLGRGRVYEQYF,.,TRBV11-2,.,TRBJ2-7
TGTGCCAGCGCCGGTGCGGCTGCAAACTATGGCTACACCTTC,CASAGAAANYGYTF,.,TRBV7-8,.,TRBJ1-2
TGCAGCGTTCGGGGGACTATCTCCTACGAGCAGTACTTC,CSVRGTISYEQYF,.,TRBV29-1,TRBD2,TRBJ2-7
TGTGCCAGCTCACCCCTCCAGGATCGAGGGCAGCCCCAGCATTTT,CASSPLQDRGQPQHF,.,TRBV18,.,TRBJ1-5
TGTGCCAGCAGCCGAGGGACAGCCTACGAGCAGTACTTC,CASSRGTAYEQYF,.,TRBV5-4,TRBD1,TRBJ2-7
TGCGCCAGCAGCCAACCCAGCAACCCCGAAGGGGCATACACAGATACGCAGTATTTT,CASSQPSNPEGAYTDTQYF,once,TRBV4-1,.,TRBJ2-3
TGTGCCAGCTCACCAGAAACAGGGCGAAGCTCTGGAAACACCATATATTTT,CASSPETGRSSGNTIYF,few,TRBV18,.,TRBJ1-3
TGTGCCAGCAGCTTGGTTCCAGGGGAGGAGACCCAGTACTTC,CASSLVPGEETQYF,.,TRBV5-6,.,TRBJ2-5
TGTGCCAGCAGCGTAGGCAGGGCTGTAAGCAATGAGCAGTTCTTC,CASSVGRAVSNEQFF,.,TRBV9,.,TRBJ2-1
TGCGCCAGTAGGCCCGGGACAGGGGCCTCCTGGGATCAGCCCCAGCATTTT,CASRPGTGASWDQPQHF,.,TRBV4-1,TRBD1,TRBJ1-5
TGTGCCACCAGCAGAGGTAACAGGGTAACAGATACGCAGTATTTT,CATSRGNRVTDTQYF,.,TRBV15,.,TRBJ2-3
TGCGCCAGCAGCCAAGTCCCCGCCTACGAGCAGTACTTC,CASSQVPAYEQYF,.,TRBV4-1,.,TRBJ2-7
TGTGCCCTACCCAAGTCCACCGGGACAGGGAACACTGAAGCTTTCTTT,CALPKSTGTGNTEAFF,.,TRBV6-4,TRBD1,TRBJ1-1
TGTGCCATCGCTTCGGGGGGAGGGGGCAATCAGCCCCAGCATTTT,CAIASGGGGNQPQHF,.,TRBV28,.,TRBJ1-5
TGTGCCAGCAGCTTCACTAGTGTGAGCTACGCGAATGAGCAGTTCTTC,CASSFTSVSYANEQFF,.,TRBV9,.,TRBJ2-1